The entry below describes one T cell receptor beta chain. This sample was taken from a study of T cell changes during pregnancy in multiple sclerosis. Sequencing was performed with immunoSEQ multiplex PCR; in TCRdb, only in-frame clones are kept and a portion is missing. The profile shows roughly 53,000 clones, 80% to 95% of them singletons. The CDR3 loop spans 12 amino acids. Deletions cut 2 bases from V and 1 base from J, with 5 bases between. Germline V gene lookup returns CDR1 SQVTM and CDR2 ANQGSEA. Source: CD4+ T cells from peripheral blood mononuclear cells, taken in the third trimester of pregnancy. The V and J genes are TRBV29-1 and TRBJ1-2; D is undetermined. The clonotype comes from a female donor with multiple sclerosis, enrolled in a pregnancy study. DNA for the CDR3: TGCAGCGTTGAACGGGGTAACTATGGCTACACCTTC. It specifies CSVERGNYGYTF.